These 26 T cell receptor beta chains originate from one sample sequenced in a study of regulatory T cells in long-lasting Graves disease. Building of the TCR beta libraries involved iRepertoire HTBI primers and Arm-PCR of CDR3 regions. TCRdb reanalysed the multiplex PCR reads using MiXCR and keeps one entry per CDR3 protein. In the table there are approximately 540,000 distinct CDR3 sequences, around 12% of which are singletons. Sample time point: newly diagnosed GD, antithyroid drugs for less than 3 months. The TCR library was prepared using RNA isolated from PBMCs. This same sample was also taken into another study, of T cells in Graves' hyperthyroidism and ophthalmopathy.

The sample was peripheral blood mononuclear cells (PBMCs), taken at new diagnosis, from a patient treated with antithyroid drugs. These receptors all come from a woman under 40 with Graves disease.

This chain joins TRBV6-5 and TRBJ1-6; perhaps TRBD1 as D (5 bases). The length of the CDR3 is 14 residues. Deletions cut 0 bases from V and 7 bases from J, with 7 bases between. Per germline, CDR1 MNHEY and CDR2 SVGAGI. The DNA for the CDR3 is TGTGCCAGCAGTTACTCGGGGGTAAATTCACCCCTCCACTTT. The encoded protein is CASSYSGVNSPLHF.

The rearrangement joins TRBV20-1 to TRBJ1-2; weak D call: TRBD1 (5 bases). The CDR3 is made up of 17 amino acids. Germline CDR1 is DFQATT and CDR2 is SNEGSKA (reference sequence). V was trimmed by 0 bases and J by 3 bases, leaving 20 bases between them. The CDR3 region is CSARDGKGRPGDYGYTF. The CDR3 nucleotides read TGCAGTGCTAGAGATGGAAAGGGGCGCCCCGGGGACTATGGCTACACCTTC.

The J gene is TRBJ2-3, the V gene TRBV27, with D perhaps assigned TRBD1 or TRBD2 (5 bases each). The V end lost 7 bases, the J end lost 2 bases, and 16 bases lay between the germline ends. CDR1 MNHEY and CDR2 SMNVEV come from the germline V gene (reference sequence). The CDR3 spans 15 residues. This chain's CDR3 is CASKGTVGHTDTQYF. Here the CDR3 DNA reads TGTGCCAGCAAGGGGACGGTAGGACACACAGATACGCAGTATTTT.

This clonotype has at least ten counts. The chain recombines TRBV7-2 with TRBJ2-3; 7 bases match TRBD2. This CDR3 is built from 17 residues. The V and J ends lost 4 bases and 0 bases, in that order; junction bases with no gene match: 10. CDR1 and CDR2 (germline): SGHTA, FQGNSA. This chain's CDR3 is CASSSRSAGASTDTQYF. Here the CDR3 DNA reads TGTGCCAGCAGCTCCCGATCGGCGGGAGCCAGCACAGATACGCAGTATTTT.

This clonotype has ten or more counts. CDR3 bases: TGTGCCAGCAGCGTAGGAGGTGCGGTTGACAATGAGCAGTTCTTC. Translation gives CASSVGGAVDNEQFF. The gene calls are TRBV9 and TRBJ2-1; D gene uncertain. The CDR3 has 15 residues. Trimming left V 0 bases short and J 5 bases short, with 12 bases between. Per the germline V gene, CDR1 is SGDLS and CDR2 is YYNGEE.

This chain connects TRBV4-3 to TRBJ1-4, with 9 positions matching TRBD1. Trimming removed 4 bases from V and 7 bases from J; junction bases left unmatched: 4. In germline, CDR1 is LGHNA, CDR2 YSLEER. The CDR3 is made up of 14 amino acids. CDR3 amino acids: CASSLGQGSEKLFF. DNA for the CDR3: TGCGCCAGCAGCCTGGGACAGGGAAGTGAAAAACTGTTTTTT.

This clonotype occurred many times. The CDR3 ends on some other residue instead of the conserved phenylalanine or tryptophan, so this is likely a read error. The chain combines TRBV7-2 with TRBJ1-2; tentative D call: TRBD1 (5 bases). Trimming removed 2 bases at V and 8 bases at J, with 15 bases between. Germline V lookup: CDR1 SGHTA, CDR2 FQGNSA. The CDR3 contains 14 residues. CDR3 DNA: TGTGCCAGCAGCTTAAATGGCAGGGCCTGGGGCTACACCCTC. Translated: CASSLNGRAWGYTL.

At least ten counts were recorded for this clonotype. J is TRBJ2-1 and V is TRBV7-9, with D uncertain. The CDR3 spans 16 residues. The germline CDR1 and CDR2 sequences are SEHNR and FQNEAQ (reference sequence). Trimming removed 5 bases at V and 0 bases at J, with 14 bases between. The CDR3 protein is CASSIGKGSSYNEQFF. As DNA, the CDR3 is TGTGCCAGCAGCATCGGTAAGGGAAGCTCCTACAATGAGCAGTTCTTC.

As concerns this clonotype: A far larger clone is just one base off, so this is likely a read error. This rearrangement joins TRBV12-3 or TRBV12-4 to TRBJ2-7, with TRBD2 matching 7 bases. CDR3 length: 18 amino acids. Trimming took 4 bases from V and 7 from J; bases not matched to a gene: 22. CDR3 region: CASSWKGLVAGVWSEQYF. The CDR3 nucleotides are TGTGCCAGCAGTTGGAAGGGTTTGGTGGCGGGAGTATGGAGTGAGCAGTACTTC.

This clonotype was observed many times. J is TRBJ1-4 and V is TRBV20-1; 8 bases agree with TRBD1. This CDR3 has 17 residues. Looked up from germline, CDR1 is DFQATT and CDR2 is SNEGSKA (reference sequence). Trimming removed 5 bases from V and 7 bases from J; junction bases left unmatched: 18. CDR3 residues: CSAPPHLYSGGSEKLFF. The DNA of the CDR3 is TGCAGTGCTCCCCCTCATTTATATTCAGGGGGCAGTGAAAAACTGTTTTTT.

This clonotype was counted only a few times. The gene calls are TRBV4-3 and TRBJ1-2; 7 bases fit TRBD1. Unmatched junction bases numbered 11, after V lost 0 bases and J lost 4 bases. Germline assignment: CDR1 LGHNA and CDR2 YSLEER. CDR3 length: 17 residues. DNA for the CDR3: TGCGCCAGCAGCCAAGACCTCAGACAGGGCGGAGGCTATGGCTACACCTTC. Translation gives CASSQDLRQGGGYGYTF.

This chain joins TRBV10-2 and TRBJ1-1; 9 bases fit TRBD1. V gave up 8 bases and J gave up 5 bases; unmatched junction bases: 3. The CDR3 extends over 12 amino acids. CDR1 and CDR2 from the germline V gene are WSHSY and SAAADI. The CDR3 spells CASGGQGTEAFF. DNA for the CDR3: TGCGCCAGCGGCGGACAGGGGACTGAAGCTTTCTTT.

This clonotype was observed a handful of times. V and J are TRBV6-5 and TRBJ2-1, with 9 bases matching TRBD1. V was pared by 3 bases and J by 10 bases, with 10 bases of the junction left unmatched. CDR1 MNHEY and CDR2 SVGAGI come from the germline V gene. The CDR3 consists of 15 residues. The CDR3 protein is CASSYTGTGYEEQFF. CDR3 DNA: TGTGCCAGCAGTTATACCGGGACAGGGTATGAAGAGCAGTTCTTC.

This clonotype occurred many times. This chain joins TRBV7-2 and TRBJ2-1; TRBD2 agrees at 11 bases. Trimming took 2 bases from V and 8 from J; bases not matched to a gene: 2. From germline, CDR1 is SGHTA and CDR2 FQGNSA. This CDR3 contains 14 residues. CDR3 in amino acids: CASSLHSGRDEQFF. The CDR3 nucleotides read TGTGCCAGCAGCTTACATAGCGGGAGGGATGAGCAGTTCTTC.

This clonotype was counted between two and nine times. V and J are TRBV20-1 and TRBJ2-3, with TRBD2 identical over 8 bases. The CDR3 is made up of 15 amino acids. The V segment lost 3 bases and the J segment 4 bases; nucleotides outside the gene matches: 9. Germline V gives CDR1 DFQATT, CDR2 SNEGSKA (reference sequence). In DNA form, the CDR3 reads TGCAGTGCTAGTCTGACTAGCGATGTCGCAGATACGCAGTATTTT. Protein product: CSASLTSDVADTQYF.

This clonotype was counted at least ten times. The V call is TRBV9, the J call TRBJ2-2; TRBD2 matches 9 bases. CDR1 is SGDLS and CDR2 is YYNGEE in the germline V gene. Trimming at V came to 3 bases and at J to 4 bases, leaving 7 bases not matched to a gene. The length of the CDR3 is 16 residues. The CDR3 protein is CASSATGTSFTGELFF. The CDR3 coding sequence is TGTGCCAGCAGCGCGACCGGGACTAGCTTCACCGGGGAGCTGTTTTTT.

The table lists this clonotype with many counts. The rearrangement uses TRBV2 and TRBJ1-4; D may be TRBD1 (5 bases). This CDR3 spans 13 amino acids. Germline assignment: CDR1 SNHLY and CDR2 FYNNEI. Trimming stripped 9 bases from V and 0 bases from J, with 8 bases between. The CDR3 nucleotides are TGTGCCAGTAGCAGGGCAACTAATGAAAAACTGTTTTTT. Its protein product is CASSRATNEKLFF.

This clonotype came up many times. V is TRBV6-1 and J is TRBJ2-3; D perhaps matches TRBD1 (6 bases). The germline V and J ends were trimmed by 6 bases and 1 base, with 17 bases remaining between them. Per germline, CDR1 MNHNS and CDR2 SASEGT. The CDR3 spans 16 residues. CDR3 protein: CASSQPRQAGTDTQYF. The CDR3 DNA sequence: TGTGCCAGCAGCCAACCACGACAGGCTGGCACAGATACGCAGTATTTT.

This clonotype was seen many times. The chain couples TRBV11-2 to TRBJ1-3; TRBD1 matches at 7 bases. This CDR3 is built from 15 residues. The trim removed 5 bases at V and 3 bases at J, leaving 7 bases unmatched. Germline assignment: CDR1 SGHAT and CDR2 FQNNGV. This chain's CDR3 is CASSPQGQIGNTIYF. The DNA of the CDR3 is TGTGCCAGCAGCCCCCAGGGACAGATTGGAAACACCATATATTTT.

This clonotype was seen many times. The V gene is TRBV20-1, the J gene TRBJ1-4, with TRBD1 identical over 8 bases. Germline CDR1 reads DFQATT; CDR2 reads SNEGSKA (reference sequence). V gave up 0 bases and J gave up 7 bases; unmatched junction bases: 10. CDR3 size: 16 residues. CDR3 nucleotide sequence: TGCAGTGCTAGAGAGGGTTCAGGGGACAGGATTGAAAAACTGTTTTTT. Its protein product is CSAREGSGDRIEKLFF.

This chain links TRBV7-2 with TRBJ2-7, with 16 bases fitting TRBD2. Per germline, CDR1 SGHTA and CDR2 FQGNSA. The junction had 12 bases not matched to a gene; V was cut back by 2 bases and J by 5 bases. The CDR3 extends over 19 amino acids. The CDR3 here is CASSLPLGLAGGPGNEQYF. The CDR3, as DNA: TGTGCCAGCAGCTTACCCCTGGGACTAGCGGGAGGGCCGGGGAACGAGCAGTACTTC.

This clonotype was observed once. The chain joins TRBV6-2 or TRBV6-3 to TRBJ1-1, with TRBD1 as a possible D gene (5 bases). The germline V and J ends were trimmed by 2 bases and 4 bases, with 14 bases remaining between them. The CDR3 extends over 15 amino acids. Germline-derived CDR1 and CDR2 are MNHEY and SVGEGT. The CDR3 loop is CASSYRRGGGTEAFF. DNA of the CDR3: TGTGCCAGCAGTTACCGGAGGGGCGGGGGCACTGAAGCTTTCTTT.

At least ten counts were recorded for this clonotype. The chain couples TRBV28 to TRBJ2-7, with 8 bases identical to TRBD2. This CDR3 is built from 17 residues. J gave up 0 bases and V 2 bases, and 9 bases lay outside the gene matches. Germline lookup yields CDR1 MDHEN and CDR2 SYDVKM. CDR3 residues: CASSLNLSGGPSYEQYF. In nucleotides, the CDR3 is TGTGCCAGCAGTTTAAATCTTTCGGGAGGGCCCTCCTACGAGCAGTACTTC.

Many counts were recorded for this clonotype. The V and J genes are TRBV6-1 and TRBJ1-1; D gene uncertain. The CDR3 has 12 residues. Trimming took off 3 bases at V and 8 bases at J, with 10 bases between the two ends. Germline lookup yields CDR1 MNHNS and CDR2 SASEGT. Written as DNA, the CDR3 is TGTGCCAGCAGTGATCTTGCAGAGGAAGCTTTCTTT. Translated: CASSDLAEEAFF.

This clonotype was counted at least ten times. The rearrangement uses TRBV10-3 and TRBJ2-7; 10 bases align to TRBD2. With 2 bases clipped from V and 4 bases from J, the junction kept 5 bases outside the gene matches. The V gene's germline CDR1 is ENHRY and CDR2 SYGVKD. The CDR3 spans 15 residues. The CDR3 loop reads CAISEHTSGKYEQYF. CDR3 in DNA: TGTGCCATCAGTGAGCATACTAGCGGGAAATACGAGCAGTACTTC.

A word on this clonotype: One end of the junction fails to match germline, which may point to a read error. V is TRBV7-9 and J is TRBJ2-3; D is unresolved. The germline CDR1 and CDR2 sequences are SEHNR and FQNEAQ (reference sequence). The CDR3 is made up of 12 amino acids. CDR3 DNA sequence: TGTGCCAGCAGCTTAGAAGGAGATACGCGGTATTTT. This codes for CASSLEGDTRYF.